The entry below describes one T cell receptor beta chain. Germline CDR1 is GTSNPN and CDR2 is SVGIG (reference sequence). The CDR3 is 12 amino acids. The V end lost 5 bases, the J end lost 8 bases, and 14 bases lay between the germline ends. The sample comes from a study of CD8 T cells in Susac syndrome. Reverse transcription of roughly 0.45 to 1 ug RNA used random hexamers. The amplification used immunoSEQ multiplex PCR on TCR beta CDR3; it spanned 54 Vbeta and 13 Jbeta. One entry per CDR3 protein results from TCRdb running MiXCR on the immunoSEQ multiplex PCR reads. The sample holds approximately 190,000 distinct CDR3 sequences; 85% to 95% are singletons and the top ten take around 0.15%.

Sequencing used CD8+ T cells from PBMCs. The rearrangement links TRBV30 to TRBJ2-3; a possible D gene is TRBD2 (5 bases). The receptor was isolated from a human donor with Susac syndrome. Written as DNA, the CDR3 is TGTGCCTGGGCCCCCAGCGGAGGTACGCAGTATTTT. Encoded protein: CAWAPSGGTQYF. Supplemented by reference TRBV30 and TRBJ2-3, the full variable domain reads SQTIHQWPATLVQPVGSPLSLECTVEGTSNPNLYWYRQAAGRGLQLLFYSVGIGQISSEVPQNLSASRPQDRQFILSSKKLLLSDSGFYLCAWAPSGGTQYFGPGTRLTVL.